This T cell receptor (beta chain) was documented in a study of cytotoxic CD8 clonotypes in ibrutinib-treated CLL. As for the study in general: There were about a dozen relapsed/refractory patients and around 15 treatment-naive patients, and 17 to 18 were IGHV unmutated. On average, each sample had approximately 260,000 productive templates and 96,000 or so productive rearrangements.

Study-level points and caveats: Sustained-remission patients were sampled at one set of times and progressing patients at different ones. Public clonotypes, found uncommonly, either contracted or stayed stable on treatment.

In regard to this clone: No antigen is known for it.

Clones were read by immunoSEQ multiplex PCR, and TCRdb kept only the in-frame ones, dropping some. Of about 27,000 clones in the sample, more than 65% were seen once. Deletions cut 2 bases from V and 10 bases from J, with 6 bases between. The CDR3 contains 11 residues. Germline lookup yields CDR1 MDHEN and CDR2 SYDVKM. Sequencing was performed on PBMCs, taken after 24 months of ibrutinib treatment. The V and J genes are TRBV28 and TRBJ2-1, with unresolved D. The receptor was isolated from a human donor with chronic lymphocytic leukemia. CDR3 DNA sequence: TGTGCCAGCAGTTTAACCCGAGAGCAGTTCTTC. It codes for CASSLTREQFF.